Listed below are T cell receptor beta chains from one sample, sequenced in a study of read filtering for tumor transcriptome and immune sequencing. TCRdb called the reads again in MiXCR, with one record for every CDR3 protein. The repertoire holds tens of thousands of distinct CDR3 sequences, with roughly 12% as singletons. Sequencing used a population of CD138-negative cells sorted from bone marrow. Receptor source: a donor at least 40 years old with multiple myeloma. Both conserved end residues are part of each CDR3. Each record gives: J gene, V gene, clone size, D gene, CDR3 protein, CDR3 DNA. A D gene is named only where the DNA matches it firmly. Rows give clone size only sometimes, using once, few, many, or a class for an expanded clone.

j_call: TRBJ2-1; v_call: TRBV29-1; clone_size: many; d_call: -; cdr3_aa: CSVVLGMRYNEQFF; cdr3_nt: TGCAGCGTTGTGTTAGGGATGCGCTACAATGAGCAGTTCTTC
j_call: TRBJ2-5; v_call: TRBV5-5; clone_size: many; d_call: -; cdr3_aa: CASSSLGAQYF; cdr3_nt: TGTGCCAGCAGTTCCCTGGGGGCCCAGTACTTC
j_call: TRBJ2-3; v_call: TRBV7-9; clone_size: many; d_call: TRBD2; cdr3_aa: CASSLTSGSTDTQYF; cdr3_nt: TGTGCCAGCAGCCTGACTAGCGGCAGCACAGATACGCAGTATTTT
j_call: TRBJ1-3; v_call: TRBV4-1; clone_size: few; d_call: -; cdr3_aa: CASSQVGGNTIYF; cdr3_nt: TGCGCCAGCAGCCAAGTTGGTGGGAACACCATATATTTT
j_call: TRBJ2-2; v_call: TRBV3-1; clone_size: many; d_call: -; cdr3_aa: CASSPTARPTGELFF; cdr3_nt: TGTGCCAGCAGCCCGACAGCCCGACCGACCGGGGAGCTGTTTTTT
j_call: TRBJ2-1; v_call: TRBV6-5; clone_size: many; d_call: -; cdr3_aa: CASSYSGSRSGEQFF; cdr3_nt: TGTGCCAGCAGTTACAGTGGGAGTAGGTCAGGGGAGCAGTTCTTC
j_call: TRBJ2-1; v_call: TRBV12-3/TRBV12-4; clone_size: many; d_call: TRBD2; cdr3_aa: CASSPVASGENEQFF; cdr3_nt: TGTGCCAGCAGTCCGGTGGCTAGCGGGGAGAATGAGCAGTTCTTC
j_call: TRBJ2-4; v_call: TRBV20-1; clone_size: many; d_call: -; cdr3_aa: CSARGQGGEGVIQYF; cdr3_nt: TGCAGTGCTAGAGGACAGGGAGGAGAAGGAGTCATTCAGTACTTC
j_call: TRBJ1-5; v_call: TRBV4-1; clone_size: many; d_call: -; cdr3_aa: CASSQTDRSNQPQHF; cdr3_nt: TGCGCCAGCAGCCAAACGGACAGAAGCAATCAGCCCCAGCATTTT
j_call: TRBJ2-1; v_call: TRBV5-8; clone_size: -; d_call: TRBD2; cdr3_aa: CASSFSKLAGSYEFF; cdr3_nt: TGTGCCAGCAGCTTCTCGAAGCTAGCGGGAAGCTACGAGTTCTTC
j_call: TRBJ2-3; v_call: TRBV6-5; clone_size: many; d_call: TRBD2; cdr3_aa: CASSVAGGQDTQYF; cdr3_nt: TGTGCCAGCAGTGTAGCGGGAGGGCAGGATACGCAGTATTTT
j_call: TRBJ2-5; v_call: TRBV7-2; clone_size: many; d_call: -; cdr3_aa: CASSFGGSETQYF; cdr3_nt: TGTGCCAGCAGCTTTGGGGGGAGTGAGACCCAGTACTTC
j_call: TRBJ2-5; v_call: TRBV24-1; clone_size: -; d_call: -; cdr3_aa: CATSDDLKETQYF; cdr3_nt: TGTGCCACCAGTGACGACCTGAAAGAGACCCAGTACTTC
j_call: TRBJ2-2; v_call: TRBV19; clone_size: many; d_call: -; cdr3_aa: CASNTGQVSSGELFF; cdr3_nt: TGTGCCAGTAATACAGGCCAGGTCTCATCCGGGGAGCTGTTTTTT
j_call: TRBJ2-2; v_call: TRBV24-1; clone_size: many; d_call: TRBD1; cdr3_aa: CATSDVTGGPGELFF; cdr3_nt: TGTGCCACCAGTGATGTGACAGGGGGCCCCGGGGAGCTGTTTTTT